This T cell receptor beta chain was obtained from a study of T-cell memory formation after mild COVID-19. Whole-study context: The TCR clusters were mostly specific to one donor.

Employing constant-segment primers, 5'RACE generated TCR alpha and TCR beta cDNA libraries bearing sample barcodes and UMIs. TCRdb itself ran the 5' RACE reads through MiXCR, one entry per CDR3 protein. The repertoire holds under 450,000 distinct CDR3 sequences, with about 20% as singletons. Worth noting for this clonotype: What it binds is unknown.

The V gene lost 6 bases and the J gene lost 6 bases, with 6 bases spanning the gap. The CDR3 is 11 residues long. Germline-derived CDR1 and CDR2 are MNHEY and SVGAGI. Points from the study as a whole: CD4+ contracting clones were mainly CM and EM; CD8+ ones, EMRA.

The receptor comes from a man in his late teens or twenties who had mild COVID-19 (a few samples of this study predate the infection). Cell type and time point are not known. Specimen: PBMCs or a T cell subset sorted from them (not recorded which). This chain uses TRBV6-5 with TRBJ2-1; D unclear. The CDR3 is CASSSLNEQFF. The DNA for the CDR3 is TGTGCCAGCAGCTCGCTCAATGAGCAGTTCTTC.